These 7 T cell receptor beta chains were all obtained from the same sample, sequenced in a study of PD-L1 blockade in urothelial cancer. The method was immunoSEQ multiplex PCR; TCRdb's version includes in-frame clones alone and lacks a portion of them. The sample holds about 14,000 clones; approximately 90% are singletons and the top ten take nearly 15%. The sequenced sample was PBMCs, obtained around atezolizumab (anti-PD-L1) treatment. All receptors derive from a man between 65 and 79 years old with urothelial cancer.

The rearrangement joins TRBV11-2 to TRBJ1-2; D gene ambiguous. CDR3 length: 15 amino acids. Trimming took off 3 bases at V and 4 bases at J, with 15 bases between the two ends. Germline values: CDR1 SGHAT, CDR2 FQNNGV. The CDR3 loop is CASSLESGLSYGYTF. The CDR3 DNA sequence: TGTGCCAGCAGCTTGGAGTCGGGGTTGAGCTATGGCTACACCTTC.

This chain joins TRBV27 and TRBJ1-3, with 7 bases fitting TRBD1. CDR1 and CDR2 from the germline V gene are MNHEY and SMNVEV (reference sequence). V shed 5 bases and J 7 bases; nucleotides not matched to a gene: 8. The CDR3 is 14 residues long. For the CDR3, the DNA is TGTGCCAGCAGTCCGACAGGGTTACGGAACACCATATATTTT. This gives the protein CASSPTGLRNTIYF.

The chain carries TRBV19 and TRBJ2-3; 11 nucleotides agree with TRBD2. The CDR3 is made up of 15 amino acids. From germline, CDR1 is LNHDA and CDR2 SQIVND (reference sequence). The junction had 5 bases not matched to a gene; V was cut back by 3 bases and J by 6 bases. The CDR3 protein is CASSMRPSGGDTQYF. In nucleotides, the CDR3 is TGTGCCAGTAGTATGAGGCCTAGCGGGGGGGATACGCAGTATTTT.

This clone was seen more than once but under ten times. This chain joins TRBV10-1 and TRBJ1-2; a possible D gene is TRBD1 (5 bases). Trimming pared 2 bases from V and 4 bases from J, leaving 8 bases between. CDR1 is WNHNN and CDR2 is SYGVQD in the germline V gene (reference sequence). The CDR3 length is 13 residues. This chain's CDR3 is CASSEQGPYGYTF. The DNA of the CDR3 is TGCGCCAGCAGTGAGCAGGGCCCCTATGGCTACACCTTC.

This chain's CDR3 is CASRGLPYTF. The CDR3 DNA sequence: TGTGCCAGCAGGGGCCTTCCATACACCTTC. The rearrangement links TRBV6-1 to TRBJ1-2, with unresolved D. Trimming cost V 6 bases and J 11 bases, with 10 bases left between them. From germline, CDR1 is MNHNS and CDR2 SASEGT. The CDR3 totals 10 residues.

V usage is TRBV25-1 and J usage is TRBJ2-3, with D maybe TRBD1 (5 bases). Trimming pared 5 bases from V and 2 bases from J, leaving 14 bases between. Germline-derived CDR1 and CDR2 are MGHDK and SYGVNS. The length of the CDR3 is 15 residues. DNA for the CDR3: TGTGCCAGCAGTTCCGAGACAGCTTTCACAGATACGCAGTATTTT. As protein: CASSSETAFTDTQYF.

J is TRBJ2-1 and V is TRBV7-9; no clear D. Between the trimmed V and J ends, which lost 0 bases and 8 bases, there was a span of 11 bases. From germline, CDR1 is SEHNR and CDR2 FQNEAQ (reference sequence). The CDR3 spans 14 residues. CDR3 region: CASSLALELYEQFF. The CDR3 DNA follows: TGTGCCAGCAGCTTAGCGCTTGAACTATATGAGCAGTTCTTC.